The sequence of this T cell receptor beta chain was determined in a study of T cells in localized non-small cell lung cancer. Assay used: immunoSEQ multiplex PCR; TCRdb lists only in-frame clones, some missing. The repertoire holds about 22,000 clones, with 80% to 90% as singletons. Sequenced here: PBMCs, sampled before any cancer treatment. The TCR originated in a man aged 40 to 69 with stage II squamous cell lung carcinoma.

In DNA, the CDR3 is TGTGCCAGCAGCCCCCGCGGACCCATCTCCTACGAGCAGTACTTC. Translated, it gives CASSPRGPISYEQYF. The chain joins TRBV9 to TRBJ2-7; D uncertain. The V end was cut by 4 bases, the J end by 0 bases, with 14 bases between. The CDR3 is made up of 15 amino acids. Germline V lookup: CDR1 SGDLS, CDR2 YYNGEE.